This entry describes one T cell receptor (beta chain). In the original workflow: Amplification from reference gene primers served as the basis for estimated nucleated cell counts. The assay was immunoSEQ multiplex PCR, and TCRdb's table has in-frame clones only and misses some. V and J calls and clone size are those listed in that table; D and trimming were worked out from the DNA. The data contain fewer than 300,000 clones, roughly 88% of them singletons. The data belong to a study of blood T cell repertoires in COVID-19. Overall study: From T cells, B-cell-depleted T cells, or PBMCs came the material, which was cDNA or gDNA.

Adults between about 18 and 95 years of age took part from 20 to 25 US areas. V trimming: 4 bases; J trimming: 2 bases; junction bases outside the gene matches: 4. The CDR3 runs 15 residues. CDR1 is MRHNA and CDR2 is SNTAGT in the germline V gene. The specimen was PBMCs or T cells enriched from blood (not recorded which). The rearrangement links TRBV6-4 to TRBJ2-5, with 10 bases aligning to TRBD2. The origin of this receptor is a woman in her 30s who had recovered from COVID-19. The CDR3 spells CASSVRAGGQETQYF. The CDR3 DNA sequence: TGTGCCAGCAGTGTAAGAGCGGGGGGGCAAGAGACCCAGTACTTC.